Included here is one T cell receptor (beta chain) sequence, with context. The sample belongs to a study of control samples from healthy donors and cancer patients. The protocol was immunoSEQ multiplex PCR, while the TCRdb copy is restricted to in-frame clones and leaves out a portion. The repertoire holds around 100,000 clones, with about nine tenths as singletons. The CDR3 is made up of 15 amino acids. V lost 4 bases and J lost 6, with 16 bases in between. In germline, CDR1 is LNHDA, CDR2 SQIVND (reference sequence). The receptor comes from a human donor in good health. The donor label of this sample is uncertain. Specimen: blood. The rearrangement links TRBV19 to TRBJ1-5, with D unresolved. For the CDR3, the DNA is TGTGCCAGTAGTAGAGGGCAAATCTTGGGTCAGCCCCAGCATTTT. It yields the protein CASSRGQILGQPQHF.